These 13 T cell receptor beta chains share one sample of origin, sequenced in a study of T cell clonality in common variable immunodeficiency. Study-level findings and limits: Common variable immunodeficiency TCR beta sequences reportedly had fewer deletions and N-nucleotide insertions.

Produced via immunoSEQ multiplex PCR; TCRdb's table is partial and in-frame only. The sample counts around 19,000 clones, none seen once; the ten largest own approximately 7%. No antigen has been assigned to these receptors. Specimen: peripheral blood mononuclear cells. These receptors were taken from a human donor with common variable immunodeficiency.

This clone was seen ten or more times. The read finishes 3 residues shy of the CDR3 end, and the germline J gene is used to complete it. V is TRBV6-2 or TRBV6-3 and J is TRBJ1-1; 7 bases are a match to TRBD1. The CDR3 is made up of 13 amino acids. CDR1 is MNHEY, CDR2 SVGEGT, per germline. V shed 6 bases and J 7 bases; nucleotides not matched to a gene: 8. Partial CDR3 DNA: TGTGCCAGCAGGCCACAGGGGCAATTTGAA. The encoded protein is CASRPQGQFE. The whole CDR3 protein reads CASRPQGQFEAFF.

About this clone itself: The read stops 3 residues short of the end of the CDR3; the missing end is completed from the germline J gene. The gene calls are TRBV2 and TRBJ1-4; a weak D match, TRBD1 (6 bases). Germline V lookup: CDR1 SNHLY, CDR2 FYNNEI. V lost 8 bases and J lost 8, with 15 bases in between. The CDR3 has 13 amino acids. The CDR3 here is CASRGGDGEKLFF. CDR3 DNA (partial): TGTGCCAGCCGAGGGGGGGACGGCGAAAAA.

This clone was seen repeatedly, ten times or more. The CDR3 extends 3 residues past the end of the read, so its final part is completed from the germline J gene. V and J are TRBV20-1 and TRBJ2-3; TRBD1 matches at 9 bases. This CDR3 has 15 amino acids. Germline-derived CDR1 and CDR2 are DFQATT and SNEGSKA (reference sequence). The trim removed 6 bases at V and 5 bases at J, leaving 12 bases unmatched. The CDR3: CSALPTGGTGDTQYF. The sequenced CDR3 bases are TGCAGTGCCTTACCGACAGGGGGAACAGGAGATACG.

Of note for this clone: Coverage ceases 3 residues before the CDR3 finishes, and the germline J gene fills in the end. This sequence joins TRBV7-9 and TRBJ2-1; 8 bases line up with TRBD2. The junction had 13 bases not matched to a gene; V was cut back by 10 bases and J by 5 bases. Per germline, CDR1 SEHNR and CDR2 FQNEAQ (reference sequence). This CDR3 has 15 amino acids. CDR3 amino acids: CATQTSGRGDNEQFF. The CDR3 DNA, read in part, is TGTGCCACTCAAACAAGCGGGAGAGGCGACAATGAG.

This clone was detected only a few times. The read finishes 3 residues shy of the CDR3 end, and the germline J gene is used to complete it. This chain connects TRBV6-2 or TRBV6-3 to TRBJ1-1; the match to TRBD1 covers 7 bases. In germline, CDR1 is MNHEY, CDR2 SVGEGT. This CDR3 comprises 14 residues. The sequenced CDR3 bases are TGTGCCAGCAGTTACTCGGGCAGGGGGACCGAA. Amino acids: CASSYSGRGTE. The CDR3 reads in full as CASSYSGRGTEAFF.

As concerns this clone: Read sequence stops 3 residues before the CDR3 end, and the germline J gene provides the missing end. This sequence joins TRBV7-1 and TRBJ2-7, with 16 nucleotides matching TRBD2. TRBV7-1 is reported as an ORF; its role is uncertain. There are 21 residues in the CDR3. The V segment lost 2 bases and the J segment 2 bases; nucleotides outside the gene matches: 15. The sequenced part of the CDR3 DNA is TGTGCCAGCAGCTCAAAACACAGCCCGCCGGGACTAGCGGGGGGGCCCTACGAG. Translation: CASSSKHSPPGLAGGPYE. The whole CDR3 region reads CASSSKHSPPGLAGGPYEQYF.

CDR3 region: CASSISGGRGDTQYF. The part of the CDR3 DNA that was read is TGTGCCAGCAGTATAAGCGGGGGGCGTGGAGATACG. The chain links TRBV6-4 to TRBJ2-3; 9 bases are a match to TRBD2. Read coverage stops 3 residues before the CDR3 terminus; the germline J gene supplies the remainder. The CDR3 runs to 15 residues. Looked up from germline, CDR1 is MRHNA and CDR2 is SNTAGT. Trimming took 5 bases from V and 5 from J; bases not matched to a gene: 8.

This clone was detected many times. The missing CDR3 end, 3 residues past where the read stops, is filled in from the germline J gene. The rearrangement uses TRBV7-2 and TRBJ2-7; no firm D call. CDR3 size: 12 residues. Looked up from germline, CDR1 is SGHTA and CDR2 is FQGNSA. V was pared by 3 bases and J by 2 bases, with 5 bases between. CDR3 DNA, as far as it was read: TGTGCCAGCAGCTTCAAAACCTACGAG. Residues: CASSFKTYE. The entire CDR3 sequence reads CASSFKTYEQYF.

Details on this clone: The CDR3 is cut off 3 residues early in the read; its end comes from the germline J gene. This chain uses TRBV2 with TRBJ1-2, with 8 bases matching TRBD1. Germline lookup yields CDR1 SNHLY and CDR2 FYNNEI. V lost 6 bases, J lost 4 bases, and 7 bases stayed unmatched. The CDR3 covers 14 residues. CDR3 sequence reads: CASSPGGSGYGYTF. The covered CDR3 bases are TGTGCCAGCAGCCCAGGGGGCAGTGGCTATGGC.

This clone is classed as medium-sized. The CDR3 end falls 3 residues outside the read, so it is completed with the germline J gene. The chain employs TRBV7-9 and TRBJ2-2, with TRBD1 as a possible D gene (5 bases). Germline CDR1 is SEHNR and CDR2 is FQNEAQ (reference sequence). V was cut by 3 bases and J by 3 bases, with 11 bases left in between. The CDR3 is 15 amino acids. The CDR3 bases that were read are TGTGCCAGCAGCTTGGGGCTTGAGGACACCGGGGAG. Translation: CASSLGLEDTGE. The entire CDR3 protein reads CASSLGLEDTGELFF.

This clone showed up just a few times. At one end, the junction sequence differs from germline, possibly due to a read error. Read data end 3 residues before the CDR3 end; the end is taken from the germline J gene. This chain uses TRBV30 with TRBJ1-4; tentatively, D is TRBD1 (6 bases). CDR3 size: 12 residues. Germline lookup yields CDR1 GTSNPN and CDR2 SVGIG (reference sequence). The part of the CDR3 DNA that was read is TGTGCCCGGAGTGTACAACAGGGAAAA. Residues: CARSVQQGK. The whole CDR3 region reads CARSVQQGKLFF.

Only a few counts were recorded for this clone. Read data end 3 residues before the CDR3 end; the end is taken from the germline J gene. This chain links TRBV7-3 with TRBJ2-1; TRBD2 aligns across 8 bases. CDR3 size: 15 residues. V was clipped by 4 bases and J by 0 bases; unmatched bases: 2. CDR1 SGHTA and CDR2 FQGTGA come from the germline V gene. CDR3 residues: CASSSTSDSYNEQFF. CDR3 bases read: TGTGCCAGCAGCTCGACTAGCGACTCCTACAATGAG.

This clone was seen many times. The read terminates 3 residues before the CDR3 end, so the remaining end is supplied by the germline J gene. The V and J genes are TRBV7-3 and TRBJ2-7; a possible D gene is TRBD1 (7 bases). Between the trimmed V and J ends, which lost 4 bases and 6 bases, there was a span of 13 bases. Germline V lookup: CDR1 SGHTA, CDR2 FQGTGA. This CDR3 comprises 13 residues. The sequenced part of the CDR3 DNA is TGTGCCAGCAGCTCCCACAGGGGAGGCGAG. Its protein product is CASSSHRGGE. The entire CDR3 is CASSSHRGGEQYF.